This T cell receptor (beta chain) was recovered during a study of breast tumors, draining lymph nodes, adjacent tissues. V shed 5 bases, J shed 10 bases, and the junction held 6 bases outside the gene matches. This CDR3 is 13 amino acids long. Germline CDR1 and CDR2: SEHNR and FQNEAQ (reference sequence). This clonotype was observed many times. Axillary draining lymph nodes of breast cancer patients supplied the node samples. Using its own MiXCR run on the multiplex PCR reads, TCRdb lists one record per CDR3 protein. Here the sample spans about 230,000 distinct CDR3 sequences, approximately 31% being singletons.

Sequencing used axillary lymph node tissue. This clonotype originated in a female donor with breast cancer. Some clones in this sample may be carry-over from other donors' samples. V gene TRBV7-9 combines with J gene TRBJ2-1; 9 bases map to TRBD2. The CDR3 bases are TGTGCCAGCAGCGTACGAAGCGGGGGGGAGCAGTTCTTC. It specifies CASSVRSGGEQFF.